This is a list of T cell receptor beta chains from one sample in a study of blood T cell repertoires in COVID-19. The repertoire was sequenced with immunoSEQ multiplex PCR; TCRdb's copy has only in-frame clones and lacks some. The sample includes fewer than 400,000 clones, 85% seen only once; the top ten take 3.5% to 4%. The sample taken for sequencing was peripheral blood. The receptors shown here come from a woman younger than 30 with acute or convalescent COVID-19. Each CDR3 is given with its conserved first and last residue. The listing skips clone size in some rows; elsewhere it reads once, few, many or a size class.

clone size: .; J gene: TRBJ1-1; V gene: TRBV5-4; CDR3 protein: CASSSATGLNTEAFF
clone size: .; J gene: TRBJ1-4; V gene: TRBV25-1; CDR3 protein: CASSGTLAATNEKLFF
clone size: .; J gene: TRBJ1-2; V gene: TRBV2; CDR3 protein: CASSEPVAGLMYYGYTF
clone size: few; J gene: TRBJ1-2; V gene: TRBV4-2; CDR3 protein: CASSQDSDRGREGYTF
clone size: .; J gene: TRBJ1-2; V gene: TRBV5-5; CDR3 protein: CASRQGTDNYGYTF
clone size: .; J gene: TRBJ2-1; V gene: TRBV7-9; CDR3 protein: CASSPGQGNHNEQFF
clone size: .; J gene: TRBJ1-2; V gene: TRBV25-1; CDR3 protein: CASSEYPGTGEYYGYTF
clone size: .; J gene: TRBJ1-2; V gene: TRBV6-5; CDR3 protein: CASSKDRGDYGYTF
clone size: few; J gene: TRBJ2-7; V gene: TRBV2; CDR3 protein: CASSEAASGSSYEQYF
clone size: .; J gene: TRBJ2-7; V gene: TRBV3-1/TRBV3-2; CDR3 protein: CASSPLGGGGSSYEQYF
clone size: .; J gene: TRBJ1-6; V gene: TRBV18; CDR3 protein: CASSPGTGYSPLHF
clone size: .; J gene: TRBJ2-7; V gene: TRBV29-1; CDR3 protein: CSVESADPSSYEQYF
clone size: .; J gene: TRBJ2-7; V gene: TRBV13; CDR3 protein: CASSLGSSYEQYF
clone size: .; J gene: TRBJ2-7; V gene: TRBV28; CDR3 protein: CASSPGTGGDEQYF
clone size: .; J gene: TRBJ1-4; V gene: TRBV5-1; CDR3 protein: CASSGGTADNEKLFF
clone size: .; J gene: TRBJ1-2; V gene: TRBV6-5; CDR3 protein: CASTPGIYGYTF
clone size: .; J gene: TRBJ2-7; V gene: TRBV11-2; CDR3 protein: CASSLGGSSNEQYF
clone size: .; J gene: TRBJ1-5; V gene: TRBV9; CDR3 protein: CASSPGRASGQPQHF
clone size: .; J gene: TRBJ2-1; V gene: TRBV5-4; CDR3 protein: CASSKGLAGEGEQFF
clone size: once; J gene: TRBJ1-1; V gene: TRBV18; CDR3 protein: CASSLTGLNTEAFF
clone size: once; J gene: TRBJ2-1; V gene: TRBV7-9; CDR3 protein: CASSFRGTSGSSYNEQFF
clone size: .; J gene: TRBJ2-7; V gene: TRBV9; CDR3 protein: CASSVVDRGNEQYF
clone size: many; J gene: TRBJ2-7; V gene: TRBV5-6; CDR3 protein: CASYRGKYEQYF
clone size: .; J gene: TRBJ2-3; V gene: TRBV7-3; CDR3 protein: CASSRTSGGVRDTQYF
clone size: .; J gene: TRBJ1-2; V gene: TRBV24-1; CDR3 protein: CATSRTGGDYGYTF
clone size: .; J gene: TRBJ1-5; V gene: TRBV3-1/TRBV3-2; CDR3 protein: CASSFTGTDQPQHF
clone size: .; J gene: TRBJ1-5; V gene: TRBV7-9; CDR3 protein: CASSLSTGNQPQHF
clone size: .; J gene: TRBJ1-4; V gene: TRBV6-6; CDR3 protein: CASSPGQNPEKLFF
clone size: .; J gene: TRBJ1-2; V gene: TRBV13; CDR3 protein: CASSLGQFGYTF
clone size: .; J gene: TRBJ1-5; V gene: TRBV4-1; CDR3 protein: CASSQTGQGNQPQHF
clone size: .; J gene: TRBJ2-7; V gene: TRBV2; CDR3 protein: CASYPLDRSDEQYF
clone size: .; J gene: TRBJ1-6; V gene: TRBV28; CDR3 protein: CASSLVQGASPLHF
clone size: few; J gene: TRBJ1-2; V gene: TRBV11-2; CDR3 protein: CASSSLIGEGYTF
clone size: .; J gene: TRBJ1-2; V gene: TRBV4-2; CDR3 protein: CASSQNDPNYGYIF
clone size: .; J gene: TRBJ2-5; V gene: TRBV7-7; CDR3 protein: CASSLRPSQPGETQYF
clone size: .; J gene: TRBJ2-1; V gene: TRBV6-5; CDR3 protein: CASSYTGSHNEQFF
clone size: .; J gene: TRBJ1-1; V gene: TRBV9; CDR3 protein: CASSRGSSSTSTEAFF
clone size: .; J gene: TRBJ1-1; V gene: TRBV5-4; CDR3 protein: CASSRPGHLNTEAFF
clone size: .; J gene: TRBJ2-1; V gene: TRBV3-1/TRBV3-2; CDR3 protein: CASSQLDSVRLNEQFF
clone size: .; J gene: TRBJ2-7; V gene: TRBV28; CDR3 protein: CASSPVFYEQYF
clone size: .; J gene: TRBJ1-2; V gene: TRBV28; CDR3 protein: CASSWTQLSIYGYTF
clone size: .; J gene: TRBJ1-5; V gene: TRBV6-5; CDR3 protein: CASKQLISNQPQHF
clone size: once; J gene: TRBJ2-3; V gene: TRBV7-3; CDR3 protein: CASSLMPAAITDTQYF
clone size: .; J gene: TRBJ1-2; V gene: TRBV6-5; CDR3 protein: CASSYSSNYGYTF
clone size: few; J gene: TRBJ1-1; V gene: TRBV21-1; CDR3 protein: CASSRGQAICMGNTEAFF
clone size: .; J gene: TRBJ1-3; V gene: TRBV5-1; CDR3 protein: CASSPGHPDTIYF
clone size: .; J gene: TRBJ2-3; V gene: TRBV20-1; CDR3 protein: CSASPSLGDTQYF
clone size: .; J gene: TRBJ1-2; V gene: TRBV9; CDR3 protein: CASSVAPQGLNNDGYTF
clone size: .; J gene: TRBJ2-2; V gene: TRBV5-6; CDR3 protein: CASSLAWAANTGELFF
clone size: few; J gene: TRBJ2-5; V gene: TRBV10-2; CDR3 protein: CASSKGQSQETQYF